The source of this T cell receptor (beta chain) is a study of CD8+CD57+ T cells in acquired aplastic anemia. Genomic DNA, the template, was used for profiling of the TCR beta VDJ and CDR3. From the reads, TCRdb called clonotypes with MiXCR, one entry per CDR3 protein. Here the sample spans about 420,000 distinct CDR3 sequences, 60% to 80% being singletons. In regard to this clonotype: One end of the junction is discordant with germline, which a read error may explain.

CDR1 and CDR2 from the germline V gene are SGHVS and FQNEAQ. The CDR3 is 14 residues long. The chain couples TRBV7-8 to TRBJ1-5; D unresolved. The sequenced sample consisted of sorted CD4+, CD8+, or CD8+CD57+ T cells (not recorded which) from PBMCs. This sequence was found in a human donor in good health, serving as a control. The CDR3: CASSVDPRHQPQPF. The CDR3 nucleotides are TGTGCCAGCAGCGTGGACCCTAGGCATCAGCCACAGCCTTTT.